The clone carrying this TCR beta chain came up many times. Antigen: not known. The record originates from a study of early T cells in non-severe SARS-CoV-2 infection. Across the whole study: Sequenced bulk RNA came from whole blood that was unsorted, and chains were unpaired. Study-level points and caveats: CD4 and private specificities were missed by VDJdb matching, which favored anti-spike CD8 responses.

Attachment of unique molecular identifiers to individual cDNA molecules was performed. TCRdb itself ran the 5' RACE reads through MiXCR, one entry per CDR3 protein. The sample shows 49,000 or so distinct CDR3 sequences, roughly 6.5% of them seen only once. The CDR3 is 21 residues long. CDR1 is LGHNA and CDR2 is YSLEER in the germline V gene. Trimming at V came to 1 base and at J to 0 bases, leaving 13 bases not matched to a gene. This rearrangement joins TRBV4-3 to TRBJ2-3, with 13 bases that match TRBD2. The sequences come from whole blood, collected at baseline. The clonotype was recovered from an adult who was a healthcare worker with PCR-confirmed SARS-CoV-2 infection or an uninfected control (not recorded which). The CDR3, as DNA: TGCGCCAGCAGCCAAGTGGTATCCAGGGGGACTAGCGGGGAGAGCACAGATACGCAGTATTTT. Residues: CASSQVVSRGTSGESTDTQYF.